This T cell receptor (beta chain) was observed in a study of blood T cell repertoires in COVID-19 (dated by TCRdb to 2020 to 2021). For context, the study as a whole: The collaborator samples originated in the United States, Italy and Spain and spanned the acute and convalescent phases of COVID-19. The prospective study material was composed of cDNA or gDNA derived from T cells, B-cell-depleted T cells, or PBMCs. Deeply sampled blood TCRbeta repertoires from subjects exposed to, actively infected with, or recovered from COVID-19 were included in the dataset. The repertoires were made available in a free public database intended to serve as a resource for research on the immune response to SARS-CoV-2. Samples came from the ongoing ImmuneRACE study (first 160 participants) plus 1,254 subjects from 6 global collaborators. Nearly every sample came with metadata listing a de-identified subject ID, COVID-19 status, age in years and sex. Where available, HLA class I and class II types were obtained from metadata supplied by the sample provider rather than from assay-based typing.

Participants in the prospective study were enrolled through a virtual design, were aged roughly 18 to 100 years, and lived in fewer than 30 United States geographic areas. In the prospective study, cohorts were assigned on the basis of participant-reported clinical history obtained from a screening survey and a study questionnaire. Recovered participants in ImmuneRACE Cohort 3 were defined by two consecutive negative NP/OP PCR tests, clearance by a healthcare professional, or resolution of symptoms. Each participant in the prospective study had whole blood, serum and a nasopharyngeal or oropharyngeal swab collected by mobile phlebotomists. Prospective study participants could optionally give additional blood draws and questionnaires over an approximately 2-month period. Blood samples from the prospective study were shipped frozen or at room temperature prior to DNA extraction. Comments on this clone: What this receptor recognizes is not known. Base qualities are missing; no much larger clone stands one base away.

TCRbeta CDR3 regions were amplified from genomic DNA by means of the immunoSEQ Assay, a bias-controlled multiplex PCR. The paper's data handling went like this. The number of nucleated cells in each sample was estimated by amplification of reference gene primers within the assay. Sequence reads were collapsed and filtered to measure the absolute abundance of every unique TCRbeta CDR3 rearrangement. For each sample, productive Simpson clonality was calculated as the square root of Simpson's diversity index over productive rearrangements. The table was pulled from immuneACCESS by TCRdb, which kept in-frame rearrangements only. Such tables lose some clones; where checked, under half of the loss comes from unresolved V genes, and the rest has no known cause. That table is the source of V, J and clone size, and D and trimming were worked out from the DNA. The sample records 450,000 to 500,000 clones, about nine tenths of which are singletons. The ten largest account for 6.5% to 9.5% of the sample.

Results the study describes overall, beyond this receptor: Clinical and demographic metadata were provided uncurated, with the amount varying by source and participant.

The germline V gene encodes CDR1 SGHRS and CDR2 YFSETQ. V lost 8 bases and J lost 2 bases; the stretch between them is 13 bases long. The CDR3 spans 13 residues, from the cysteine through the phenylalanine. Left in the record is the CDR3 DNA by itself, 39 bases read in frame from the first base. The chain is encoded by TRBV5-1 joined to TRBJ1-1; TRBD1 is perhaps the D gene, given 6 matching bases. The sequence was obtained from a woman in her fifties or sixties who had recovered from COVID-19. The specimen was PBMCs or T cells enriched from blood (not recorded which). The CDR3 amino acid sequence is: CASYRVDNTEAFF. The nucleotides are TGCGCCAGTTACAGGGTTGATAACACTGAAGCTTTCTTT. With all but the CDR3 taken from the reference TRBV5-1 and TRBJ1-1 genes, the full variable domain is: KAGVTQTPRYLIKTRGQQVTLSCSPISGHRSVSWYQQTPGQGLQFLFEYFSETQRNKGNFPGRFSGRQFSNSRSEMNVSTLELGDSALYLCASYRVDNTEAFFGQGTRLTVV.